This is a list of T cell receptor beta chains from one sample in a study of patients and donors after allogeneic stem cell transplantation. TCRdb fed the RT-PCR reads into MiXCR, producing one record per CDR3 protein. The profile shows about 57,000 distinct CDR3 sequences, roughly 15% of them singletons. Sample: blood, either unsorted or a sorted T cell fraction (not recorded which). These receptors came from a human donor who was either an allogeneic HSCT recipient or a stem cell or donor lymphocyte infusion donor (not recorded which). It is not recorded whose cells these are; they may come from a transplant donor. The CDR3 runs from the conserved cysteine through the conserved F or W. A D gene is named only where the DNA matches it firmly. Size is omitted from some rows. Given values are once, few, many or a class for expanded clones.

TRBV7-9	TRBJ1-1	many	NA	CASSLTGANTEAFF	TGTGCCAGCAGCTTAACAGGAGCGAACACTGAAGCTTTCTTT
TRBV3-1	TRBJ2-7	few	TRBD2	CASSQPGTSGSQCEQYF	TGTGCCAGCAGCCAACCTGGGACTAGCGGGAGTCAGTGCGAGCAGTACTTC
TRBV2	TRBJ1-5	NA	NA	CASRTGTQNQPQHF	TGTGCCAGCAGGACCGGGACACAGAATCAGCCCCAGCATTTT
TRBV6-1	TRBJ1-4	many	NA	CASSERGTNEKLFF	TGTGCCAGCAGTGAGAGGGGCACCAATGAAAAACTGTTTTTT
TRBV9	TRBJ2-3	few	TRBD2	CASSVSGSWVDTQYF	TGTGCCAGCAGCGTGAGCGGGAGCTGGGTGGATACGCAGTATTTT
TRBV6-5	TRBJ2-2	NA	TRBD1	CASRPPGTANTGELFF	TGTGCCAGCAGACCCCCGGGGACAGCTAACACCGGGGAGCTGTTTTTT
TRBV2	TRBJ2-7	few	NA	CASTPGGKVYEQYF	TGTGCCAGCACCCCGGGCGGGAAAGTCTACGAGCAGTACTTC
TRBV18	TRBJ2-7	few	NA	CASSSDINTYEQYF	TGTGCCAGCTCATCCGACATAAATACCTACGAGCAGTACTTC
TRBV3-1	TRBJ1-6	few	NA	CASSQLGAYSPLHF	TGTGCCAGCAGCCAACTGGGGGCTTATTCACCCCTCCACTTT
TRBV5-1	TRBJ1-5	many	NA	CASSFEGRGQPQHF	TGCGCCAGCAGCTTTGAGGGAAGAGGACAGCCCCAGCATTTT
TRBV9	TRBJ2-3	NA	NA	CASSVDTVYDTQYF	TGTGCCAGCAGCGTAGACACAGTCTACGATACGCAGTATTTT
TRBV24-1	TRBJ2-1	NA	NA	CATSRGLSYNEQFF	TGTGCCACCAGCCGGGGACTCTCCTACAATGAGCAGTTCTTC
TRBV9	TRBJ2-7	NA	TRBD2	CASSPPGGRSYEQYF	TGTGCCAGCAGCCCCCCTGGCGGGAGGTCCTACGAGCAGTACTTC
TRBV7-9	TRBJ1-1	many	NA	CASSFLKEGVGDTEAFF	TGTGCCAGCAGCTTTCTAAAGGAAGGTGTGGGTGACACTGAAGCTTTCTTT
TRBV10-3	TRBJ2-1	NA	NA	CAIRGTLTQRSYNEQFF	TGTGCCATCAGGGGAACCCTGACCCAGAGGTCCTACAATGAGCAGTTCTTC
TRBV5-1	TRBJ2-1	few	TRBD1	CASSSGTGRDEQFF	TGCGCCAGTTCCTCCGGGACAGGGAGGGATGAGCAGTTCTTC
TRBV12-3/TRBV12-4	TRBJ2-1	few	NA	CASSLTGPNNEQFF	TGTGCCAGCAGTTTAACCGGGCCGAACAATGAGCAGTTCTTC
TRBV27	TRBJ2-1	NA	NA	CASTQTDNNEQFF	TGTGCCAGCACCCAGACAGACAACAATGAGCAGTTCTTC
TRBV11-3	TRBJ2-1	many	NA	CASRTQSSYNEQFF	TGTGCCAGCAGAACACAAAGCTCCTACAATGAGCAGTTCTTC